These 21 T cell receptor beta chains came from one sample sequenced in a study of shared clonotypes between healthy human individuals. TCRdb's table, derived via immunoSEQ multiplex PCR, lists solely in-frame clones and lacks some. Of approximately 2,000,000 clones listed, around 92% were seen once; the top ten hold roughly 0.34%. Sequences were obtained from naive CD4+ T cells from PBMCs. As to subset: CD45RA+ positively selected. The receptors shown here come from a young man in good health. Some clones in this sample may be carry-over from other donors' samples.

DNA for the CDR3: TGTGCCTGGACCTTCGGGAGCCCCCAAGAGACCCAGTACTTC. Encoded protein: CAWTFGSPQETQYF. The chain combines TRBV30 with TRBJ2-5, with D perhaps matching TRBD2 (6 bases). Between the trimmed V and J ends, which lost 4 bases and 1 base, there was a span of 13 bases. The CDR3 contains 14 residues. Per the germline V gene, CDR1 is GTSNPN and CDR2 is SVGIG (reference sequence).

The rearrangement joins TRBV27 to TRBJ2-2, with D perhaps matching TRBD2 (6 bases). Trimming stripped 3 bases from V and 1 base from J, with 15 bases between. The CDR3 covers 17 residues. From germline, CDR1 is MNHEY and CDR2 SMNVEV (reference sequence). This chain's CDR3 is CASSFRTGTGNTGELFF. Written as DNA, the CDR3 is TGTGCCAGCAGTTTCCGAACCGGGACTGGGAACACCGGGGAGCTGTTTTTT.

CDR3 sequence: CASSEGHYQPQHF. DNA of the CDR3: TGTGCCAGCAGTGAAGGACATTATCAGCCCCAGCATTTT. The rearrangement joins TRBV6-1 to TRBJ1-5; D is uncertain. Germline V CDR1 and CDR2: MNHNS, SASEGT. The V end was cut by 1 base, the J end by 5 bases, with 6 bases between. CDR3 length: 13 residues.

With regard to this clone: Other DNA sequences within the sample encode an identical CDR3. For the CDR3, the DNA is TGTGCCAGCAGCGTAACTGGGGCAAACACTGAAGCTTTCTTT. Encoded protein: CASSVTGANTEAFF. The chain couples TRBV9 to TRBJ1-1; D possibly corresponds to TRBD1 (5 bases). Between the trimmed V and J ends, which lost 1 base and 2 bases, there was a span of 9 bases. Germline V lookup: CDR1 SGDLS, CDR2 YYNGEE. The CDR3 totals 14 residues. Combining the CDR3 with reference TRBV9 and TRBJ1-1 gives the whole variable domain DSGVTQTPKHLITATGQRVTLRCSPRSGDLSVYWYQQSLDQGLQFLIQYYNGEERAKGNILERFSAQQFPDLHSELNLSSLELGDSALYFCASSVTGANTEAFFGQGTRLTVV.

This clone has a single count. The identical CDR3 is also encoded by other nucleotide sequences in the sample. The genes are TRBV28 and TRBJ1-1; 8 bases match TRBD1. V lost 5 bases, J lost 5 bases, and 7 bases stayed unmatched. The CDR3 contains 14 residues. The germline gives CDR1 MDHEN, CDR2 SYDVKM. CDR3 in DNA: TGTGCCAGCAGTCTCGGACAGGGCTGGACTGAAGCTTTCTTT. Encoded protein: CASSLGQGWTEAFF.

The chain carries TRBV27 and TRBJ2-1; TRBD2 aligns across 10 bases. Germline values: CDR1 MNHEY, CDR2 SMNVEV (reference sequence). This CDR3 comprises 12 residues. Losses at the gene ends were 4 bases for V and 16 bases for J; bases not matched to a gene: 7. CDR3: CASSSTGTSAFF. In nucleotides, the CDR3 is TGTGCCAGCAGTTCGACCGGGACTAGCGCTTTCTTC.

This sequence joins TRBV7-9 and TRBJ2-3; no clear D. Germline CDR1 SEHNR, CDR2 FQNEAQ (reference sequence). V lost 7 bases to trimming and J lost 6 bases, with 8 bases between them. The CDR3 runs to 11 residues. CDR3 DNA sequence: TGTGCCAGCACCCTTAGGGATACGCAGTATTTT. Its translation: CASTLRDTQYF.

Remarks on this clone: Other DNA sequences of this sample code for an identical CDR3. This chain connects TRBV5-5 to TRBJ1-1; D uncertain. Trimming removed 0 bases at V and 0 bases at J, with 6 bases between. Germline assignment: CDR1 SGHKS and CDR2 YYEKEE (reference sequence). The CDR3 contains 14 residues. As DNA, the CDR3 is TGTGCCAGCAGCTTGGGGACGGTGAACACTGAAGCTTTCTTT. Amino acids: CASSLGTVNTEAFF. The full variable domain, rest sourced from reference TRBV5-5 and TRBJ1-1, is DAGVTQSPTHLIKTRGQQVTLRCSPISGHKSVSWYQQVLGQGPQFIFQYYEKEERGRGNFPDRFSARQFPNYSSELNVNALLLGDSALYLCASSLGTVNTEAFFGQGTRLTVV.

This clone has just one count. The chain has TRBV9 and TRBJ2-5; perhaps TRBD2 as D (6 bases). The CDR3 runs 14 residues. V lost 4 bases to trimming and J lost 2 bases, with 12 bases between them. Per the germline V gene, CDR1 is SGDLS and CDR2 is YYNGEE. The DNA of the CDR3 is TGTGCCAGCAGCCCCACGGGAGCGCAAGAGACCCAGTACTTC. Its protein is CASSPTGAQETQYF.

V usage is TRBV7-9 and J usage is TRBJ1-1; possibly TRBD1 for D (6 bases). The length of the CDR3 is 18 residues. CDR1 is SEHNR, CDR2 FQNEAQ, per germline (reference sequence). V dropped 1 base and J dropped 5 bases, with 23 bases sitting between them. Written as DNA, the CDR3 is TGTGCCAGCAGCTTAGGGTCGCTGGTAGATGGGGGCCGGACTGAAGCTTTCTTT. Its translation: CASSLGSLVDGGRTEAFF.

The rearrangement joins TRBV5-1 to TRBJ1-1; tentative D call: TRBD1 (6 bases). The V gene lost 1 base and the J gene lost 5 bases, with 18 bases spanning the gap. This CDR3 region has 16 residues. Germline CDR1 is SGHRS and CDR2 is YFSETQ. CDR3 in amino acids: CASSLLVGAAPTEAFF. The DNA of the CDR3 is TGCGCCAGCAGCTTGTTGGTGGGGGCCGCCCCGACTGAAGCTTTCTTT.

J is TRBJ1-4 and V is TRBV9; TRBD1 is a possible D gene (6 bases). The V end was cut by 0 bases, the J end by 4 bases, with 13 bases between. CDR3 size: 16 residues. Germline values: CDR1 SGDLS, CDR2 YYNGEE. This CDR3 reads CASSVAGGTSNEKLFF. The CDR3 region has the DNA TGTGCCAGCAGCGTAGCGGGGGGCACTAGTAATGAAAAACTGTTTTTT.

In regard to this clone: The sample carries other DNA sequences with the same CDR3. The CDR3 reads CASSEQGGSYEQYF. CDR3 in DNA: TGTGCCAGCAGTGAACAGGGTGGCTCCTACGAGCAGTACTTC. This chain uses TRBV2 with TRBJ2-7, with D tentatively TRBD1 (5 bases). The CDR3 has 14 amino acids. V lost 2 bases and J 0 bases, leaving 8 bases between the germline ends. The germline gives CDR1 SNHLY, CDR2 FYNNEI.

The rearrangement links TRBV11-2 to TRBJ2-3, with D perhaps matching TRBD1 or TRBD2 (5 bases each). From germline, CDR1 is SGHAT and CDR2 FQNNGV. This CDR3 comprises 16 residues. The V gene lost 2 bases and the J gene lost 2 bases, with 14 bases spanning the gap. The CDR3 protein is CASSLSGALNTDTQYF. Here the CDR3 DNA reads TGTGCCAGCAGCTTATCCGGGGCACTAAACACAGATACGCAGTATTTT.

The chain has TRBV5-8 and TRBJ2-7; D not certain. From germline, CDR1 is SGHTS and CDR2 YDEGEE. V lost 0 bases to trimming and J lost 2 bases, with 6 bases between them. CDR3 length: 13 residues. CDR3 in DNA: TGTGCCAGCAGCTTGGTGGTCACCTACGAGCAGTACTTC. The encoded protein is CASSLVVTYEQYF.

This rearrangement joins TRBV7-9 to TRBJ1-4; possibly TRBD1 for D (6 bases). Germline V gene sequence: CDR1 SEHNR, CDR2 FQNEAQ (reference sequence). V was trimmed by 3 bases and J by 7 bases, leaving 12 bases between them. This CDR3 region has 14 residues. This chain's CDR3 is CASSFSGASEKLFF. CDR3 coding DNA: TGTGCCAGCAGCTTCTCGGGGGCTAGTGAAAAACTGTTTTTT.

The chain joins TRBV7-9 to TRBJ2-3; no reliable D call. Germline lookup yields CDR1 SEHNR and CDR2 FQNEAQ (reference sequence). V lost 0 bases, J lost 6 bases, and 10 bases lay in between. This CDR3 has 14 residues. The CDR3 DNA reads as TGTGCCAGCAGCTTAGCTCCATCGTGGGATACGCAGTATTTT. Translated: CASSLAPSWDTQYF.

The chain joins TRBV5-8 to TRBJ1-5, with 7 positions matching TRBD1. Trimming cost V 3 bases and J 4 bases; bases outside gene matches: 7. Germline V gene data show CDR1 as SGHTS and CDR2 as YDEGEE. The CDR3 runs 15 residues. The CDR3 loop reads CASSSRGQDNQPQHF. CDR3 nucleotides: TGTGCCAGCAGCTCAAGAGGACAGGATAATCAGCCCCAGCATTTT.

The gene calls are TRBV20-1 and TRBJ1-1; D uncertain. The CDR3 consists of 11 residues. Germline loops: CDR1 DFQATT, CDR2 SNEGSKA (reference sequence). V lost 3 bases and J 3 bases, leaving 5 bases between the germline ends. The CDR3 spells CSASVHTEAFF. The CDR3 nucleotides are TGCAGTGCTAGTGTTCACACTGAAGCTTTCTTT.

Details on this clone: This specimen includes other DNA sequences encoding the same CDR3. CDR3 coding DNA: TGTGCCACCAGCAGAGCTACTGGCACAGATACGCAGTATTTT. Amino acid sequence: CATSRATGTDTQYF. This chain joins TRBV15 and TRBJ2-3; unclear D gene. From germline, CDR1 is LNHNV and CDR2 YYDKDF (reference sequence). The CDR3 loop spans 14 amino acids. Trimming shortened V by 1 base and J by 1 base, and 6 bases separated the two germline ends.

The rearrangement links TRBV2 to TRBJ1-2; D gene uncertain. Germline CDR1 reads SNHLY; CDR2 reads FYNNEI. The V and J ends lost 0 bases and 8 bases respectively, with 7 bases between them. This CDR3 contains 12 residues. The chain's CDR3 is CASSEAPGGYTF. In DNA, the CDR3 is TGTGCCAGCAGTGAAGCGCCCGGGGGCTACACCTTC.